The rows below give T cell receptor beta chains drawn from one sample of a study of T cell repertoires in cytomegalovirus infection. MiXCR, run by TCRdb on the reads, gives a single entry per CDR3 protein. The sample has roughly 280,000 distinct CDR3 sequences, 9.1% seen once. Sequencing was performed on PBMCs. The source is a human donor in good health (CMV status not recorded). Some clones in this sample may be carry-over from other donors' samples. Each CDR3 is given with its conserved first and last residue. D genes are given only for firm matches. The size field is filled for only some rows; it gives once, few, many or a size class.

TRBJ1-1 many NA TRBV6-5 CASSYSRFRGVGTEAFF TGTGCCAGCAGTTACTCGAGATTTAGAGGGGTTGGCACTGAAGCTTTCTTT
TRBJ1-2 NA NA TRBV28 CASSFRRRGYGYTF TGTGCCAGCAGTTTTAGACGGAGGGGCTATGGCTACACCTTC
TRBJ2-7 NA NA TRBV20-1 CSASAGDGSYEQYF TGCAGTGCTAGTGCCGGGGATGGTTCCTACGAGCAGTACTTC
TRBJ2-1 many NA TRBV6-4 CASSSGTNNEQFF TGTGCCAGCAGTTCCGGGACAAACAATGAGCAGTTCTTC
TRBJ2-7 NA TRBD2 TRBV20-1 CSGEGSRLDEQYF TGCAGCGGGGAGGGGTCCAGGTTGGACGAGCAGTACTTC
TRBJ1-4 NA NA TRBV19 CASTPQVATNEKLFF TGTGCCAGTACACCCCAGGTGGCAACTAATGAAAAACTGTTTTTT
TRBJ2-2 many TRBD1 TRBV6-5 CASRGQGARTGELFF TGTGCCAGCAGGGGACAGGGGGCGCGCACCGGGGAGCTGTTTTTT
TRBJ2-7 many NA TRBV7-2 CASGVSYEQYF TGTGCCAGCGGGGTCTCCTACGAGCAGTACTTC
TRBJ2-1 many TRBD1 TRBV7-2 CASSFLGTGKYNEQFF TGTGCCAGCAGCTTCCTCGGGACAGGGAAATACAATGAGCAGTTCTTC
TRBJ2-7 many NA TRBV7-2 CASSLVAGFAEQYF TGTGCCAGCAGCTTGGTGGCAGGGTTTGCCGAGCAGTACTTC
TRBJ2-4 many NA TRBV7-2 CASSPLSDGERLAKNIQYF TGTGCCAGCAGCCCATTATCGGACGGTGAACGGTTAGCCAAAAACATTCAGTACTTC
TRBJ1-6 many NA TRBV7-2 CASSPDMSGSYSPLHF TGTGCCAGCAGCCCCGACATGTCGGGATCTTATTCACCCCTCCACTTT
TRBJ2-2 NA TRBD1 TRBV5-1 CASSWGQQRTGELFF TGCGCCAGCAGCTGGGGACAGCAGCGAACCGGGGAGCTGTTTTTT
TRBJ1-2 many NA TRBV7-9 CASSPGLANYGYTF TGTGCCAGCAGCCCCGGGTTAGCTAACTATGGCTACACCTTC
TRBJ2-7 many NA TRBV6-2/TRBV6-3 CASRTVSAYEQYF TGTGCCAGCAGGACTGTTTCCGCCTACGAGCAGTACTTC
TRBJ1-4 few NA TRBV30 CAWSGGDEKLFF TGTGCCTGGAGTGGCGGTGATGAAAAACTGTTTTTT
TRBJ1-2 NA NA TRBV20-1 CSPPADLAYGYTF TGCAGTCCCCCGGCTGACCTTGCCTATGGCTACACCTTC
TRBJ2-5 many TRBD2 TRBV6-1 CASTEGLADQETQYF TGTGCCAGCACGGAGGGACTAGCGGATCAAGAGACCCAGTACTTC
TRBJ1-1 NA TRBD1 TRBV6-2/TRBV6-3 CASSYPVDRGNTEAFF TGTGCCAGCAGTTACCCCGTAGACAGGGGGAACACTGAAGCTTTCTTT
TRBJ2-1 few NA TRBV11-2 CASSLVLGGPGSYNEQFF TGTGCCAGCAGCTTAGTATTAGGGGGTCCAGGGTCCTACAATGAGCAGTTCTTC
TRBJ1-6 NA TRBD1 TRBV6-6 CASISGGGSPLHF TGTGCCAGCATCTCAGGGGGGGGTTCACCCCTCCACTTT